Reported below is one T cell receptor (beta chain). There are 15 residues in the CDR3. Trimming at V came to 2 bases and at J to 9 bases, leaving 5 bases not matched to a gene. Germline values: CDR1 MNHNY, CDR2 SVGAGI (reference sequence). The data are from a study of cytomegalovirus exposure and HLA in healthy donors. Profiled with immunoSEQ multiplex PCR; TCRdb holds only in-frame clones, not every one. Of a few hundred thousand clones listed, around 86% are singletons. The rearrangement links TRBV6-6 to TRBJ1-6; 9 bases fit TRBD1. Sequencing used PBMCs. The TCR sequence derives from a woman between 18 and 29 years old in good health and CMV-seronegative. CDR3 amino acids: CASSYGQGPGSPLHF. DNA for the CDR3: TGTGCCAGCAGTTACGGACAGGGGCCGGGTTCACCCCTCCACTTT.